The entry below describes one TCR beta chain. The data were taken from a study of T cells after posttransplantation cyclophosphamide. Sequenced by immunoSEQ multiplex PCR; TCRdb stores in-frame clones only, minus some. The sample includes some 12,000 clones, about 95% seen only once; the top ten take approximately 0.32%. V shed 4 bases and J shed 0 bases, with 14 bases lying between them. The CDR3 is 16 amino acids. CDR1 is MNHEY and CDR2 is SMNVEV in the germline V gene (reference sequence). The TCR sequence derives from a man aged 25 to 40 in good health and a related stem cell transplant donor. V is TRBV27 and J is TRBJ2-3; a weak D match, TRBD2 (6 bases). Sequencing was carried out using naive CD8+ T cells sorted from PBMCs. CDR3 nucleotide sequence: TGTGCCAGCAGTTCATTAGGGCGGGATAGCACAGATACGCAGTATTTT. Its translation: CASSSLGRDSTDTQYF.